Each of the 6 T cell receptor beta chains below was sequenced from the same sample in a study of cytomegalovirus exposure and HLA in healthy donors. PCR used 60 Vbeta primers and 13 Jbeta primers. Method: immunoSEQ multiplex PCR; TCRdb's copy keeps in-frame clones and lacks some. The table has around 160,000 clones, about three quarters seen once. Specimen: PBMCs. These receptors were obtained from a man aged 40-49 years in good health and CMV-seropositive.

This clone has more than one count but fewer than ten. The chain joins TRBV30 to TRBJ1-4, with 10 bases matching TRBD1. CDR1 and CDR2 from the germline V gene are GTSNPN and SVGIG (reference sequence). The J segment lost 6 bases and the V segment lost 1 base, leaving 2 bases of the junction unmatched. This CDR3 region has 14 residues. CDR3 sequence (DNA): TGTGCCTGGAGTGAGACAGGGGGCCATGAAAAACTGTTTTTT. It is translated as CAWSETGGHEKLFF. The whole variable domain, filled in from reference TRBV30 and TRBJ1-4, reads SQTIHQWPATLVQPVGSPLSLECTVEGTSNPNLYWYRQAAGRGLQLLFYSVGIGQISSEVPQNLSASRPQDRQFILSSKKLLLSDSGFYLCAWSETGGHEKLFFGSGTQLSVL.

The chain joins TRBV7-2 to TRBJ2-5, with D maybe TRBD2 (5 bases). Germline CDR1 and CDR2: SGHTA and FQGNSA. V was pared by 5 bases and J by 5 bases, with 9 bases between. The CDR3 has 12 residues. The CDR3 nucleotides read TGTGCCAGCAGCCCCCCGGGGGAGACCCAGTACTTC. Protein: CASSPPGETQYF.

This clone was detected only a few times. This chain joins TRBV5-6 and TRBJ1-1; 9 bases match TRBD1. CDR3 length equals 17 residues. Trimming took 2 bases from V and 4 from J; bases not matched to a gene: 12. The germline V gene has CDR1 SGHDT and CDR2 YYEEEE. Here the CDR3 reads CASSFRPGQGVFTEAFF. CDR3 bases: TGTGCCAGCAGCTTTCGTCCGGGACAGGGAGTTTTCACTGAAGCTTTCTTT. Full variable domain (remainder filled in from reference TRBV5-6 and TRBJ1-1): DAGVTQSPTHLIKTRGQQVTLRCSPKSGHDTVSWYQQALGQGPQFIFQYYEEEERQRGNFPDRFSGHQFPNYSSELNVNALLLGDSALYLCASSFRPGQGVFTEAFFGQGTRLTVV.

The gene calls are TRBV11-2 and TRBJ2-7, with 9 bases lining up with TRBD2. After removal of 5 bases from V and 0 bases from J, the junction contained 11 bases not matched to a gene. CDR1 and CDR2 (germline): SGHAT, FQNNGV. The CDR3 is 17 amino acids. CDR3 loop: CASSPLGGTSSSYEQYF. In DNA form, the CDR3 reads TGTGCCAGCAGCCCTTTGGGAGGGACTAGCAGCTCCTACGAGCAGTACTTC.

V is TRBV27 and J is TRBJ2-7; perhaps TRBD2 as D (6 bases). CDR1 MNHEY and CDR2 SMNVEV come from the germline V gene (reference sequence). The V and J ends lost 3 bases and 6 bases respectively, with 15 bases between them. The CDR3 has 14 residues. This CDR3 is CASSFGTEGFEQYF. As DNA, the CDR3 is TGTGCCAGCAGTTTCGGGACGGAGGGTTTCGAGCAGTACTTC.

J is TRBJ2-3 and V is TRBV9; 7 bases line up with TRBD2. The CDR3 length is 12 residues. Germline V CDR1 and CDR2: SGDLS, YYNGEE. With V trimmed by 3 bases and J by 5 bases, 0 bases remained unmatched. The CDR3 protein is CASSAGGDTQYF. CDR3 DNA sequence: TGTGCCAGCAGCGCGGGGGGAGATACGCAGTATTTT.